This TCR beta chain was profiled in a study of shared clonotypes between healthy human individuals. Overall study results and limits: In general, naive subsets displayed greater estimated richness than memory subsets did.

Original methodology: ImmunoSEQ supplied junction-only sequences lacking quality scores, so filtering was different. Assay used: immunoSEQ multiplex PCR; TCRdb lists only in-frame clones, some missing. V and J calls and clone size follow that table, whereas D and trimming were derived from the DNA. This sample has 950,000 to 1,300,000 clones, with around 76% found just once. The CDR3 spans 16 residues. Germline CDR1 reads LNHNV; CDR2 reads YYDKDF (reference sequence). J gave up 2 bases and V 7 bases, and 12 bases lay outside the gene matches. Turning to this clone: Its antigen is as yet unknown.

The V gene is TRBV15, the J gene TRBJ1-1, with 8 bases fitting TRBD1. Material: memory CD4+ T cells sorted from blood. The subset was: CD45RA-negative fraction. This clonotype was sampled from a man younger than 35 in good health. CDR3 residues: CATTLGQGPSNTEAFF. Written as DNA, the CDR3 is TGTGCCACCACCCTAGGACAGGGACCCTCTAACACTGAAGCTTTCTTT.